This T cell receptor beta chain originates from a study of blood T cells in healthy people across ages. The germline V and J ends were trimmed by 2 bases and 2 bases, with 11 bases remaining between them. This CDR3 is built from 14 residues. Germline CDR1 reads DFQATT; CDR2 reads SNEGSKA (reference sequence). Together with a sample-barcoded 5' primer, a J-beta primer mix was included in a second PCR lasting about 6 to 11 cycles. One entry per CDR3 protein, called by TCRdb with MiXCR from the 5' RACE reads. The data hold about 640,000 distinct CDR3 sequences, with approximately 50% observed a single time. In terms of origin and age, donors were healthy Caucasian individuals from Russia aged about 6 to 90. Peripheral blood samples of roughly 9.8 milliliters were drawn from each donor. Isolation per sample recovered at least 7 million PBMCs. Regarding the study as a whole: More naive CD4+ cells and higher diversity marked long-lived donors relative to aged donors.

About this clonotype itself: What it recognizes is unknown.

The V and J genes are TRBV20-1 and TRBJ2-3; TRBD2 is a possible D gene (6 bases). Sequencing used blood. This receptor was taken from a man in his 60s in good health. In DNA, the CDR3 is TGCAGTGCTAGACGACTAGAGTACACAGATACGCAGTATTTT. Translated: CSARRLEYTDTQYF.